This T cell receptor beta chain came from a study of shared clonotypes between healthy human individuals. There are 14 residues in the CDR3. The germline V gene encodes CDR1 ENHRY and CDR2 SYGVKD. Trimming removed 3 bases from V and 7 bases from J, with 13 bases in between. As for this clone: Its matching antigen is unknown.

Using immunoSEQ multiplex PCR, the repertoire was profiled, and TCRdb retains in-frame clones only, with some absent. The table lists millions of clones, 90% to 95% of them singletons. Study-wide points: Donors were few, which limited the genetic and exposure-history diversity represented. Researchers found naive subsets generally carried larger estimated richness than memory subsets. Naive CD4 clonotypes overlapped across several donors at roughly 5.1%. Sequencing depth was expected to influence donor clonotype sharing.

The sequenced material came from naive CD4+ T cells from PBMCs. Specified subset: CD45RA+ positively selected. This chain links TRBV10-3 with TRBJ1-5, with TRBD1 as a possible D gene (5 bases). This clonotype was sampled from a man between 18 and 29 years old in good health. Some clones in this sample may be carry-over from other donors' samples. Here the CDR3 DNA reads TGTGCCATCAGTGATACCGGCCGGGACCAGCCCCAGCATTTT. It specifies CAISDTGRDQPQHF.